Below, 14 T cell receptor beta chains from the same sample are listed, as sequenced in a study of T cells in Graves' hyperthyroidism and ophthalmopathy. TCR beta CDR3 region amplification was performed from RNA transcripts. Using the HTBI primer set, a first-round RT-PCR was run on the TCR CDR3. MiXCR, applied by TCRdb to the multiplex PCR reads, yields one record per CDR3 protein. The sample includes a few hundred thousand distinct CDR3 sequences, approximately 14% seen only once; the top ten take roughly a fifth. The sample comprised blood. The receptors stem from a woman aged 55 to 70 with Graves' ophthalmopathy.

The chain is built from TRBV27 and TRBJ2-2; D is uncertain. CDR1 is MNHEY, CDR2 SMNVEV, per germline (reference sequence). Trimming left V 6 bases short and J 2 bases short, with 16 bases between. The CDR3 spans 16 residues. The CDR3 region has the DNA TGTGCCAGCAGGAAGGCCACTGGGCCTAACACCGGGGAGCTGTTTTTT. Protein sequence: CASRKATGPNTGELFF.

The sample holds many counts of this clonotype. The V call is TRBV7-2, the J call TRBJ2-3; 10 bases are shared with TRBD2. Germline V gene data show CDR1 as SGHTA and CDR2 as FQGNSA. This CDR3 has 15 amino acids. The junction had 2 bases not matched to a gene; V was cut back by 0 bases and J by 5 bases. CDR3 coding DNA: TGTGCCAGCAGCTTAGCAGCGGGAGGGGAAGATACGCAGTATTTT. Translated, it gives CASSLAAGGEDTQYF.

Many counts were recorded for this clonotype. The rearrangement links TRBV28 to TRBJ2-7, with D unresolved. The germline gives CDR1 MDHEN, CDR2 SYDVKM. The CDR3 runs to 13 residues. The V end lost 5 bases, the J end lost 5 bases, and 13 bases lay between the germline ends. The CDR3 sequence is CASSPGTENEQYF. The DNA for the CDR3 is TGTGCCAGCAGTCCCGGAACGGAGAACGAGCAGTACTTC.

This clonotype appeared many times. One end of the junction varies from germline; a read error may be responsible. The J gene is TRBJ2-7, the V gene TRBV7-7; the D gene is possibly TRBD1 (5 bases). The CDR3 length is 13 residues. Germline CDR1 reads SSHAT; CDR2 reads FNYEAQ (reference sequence). CDR3 in DNA: TGTGCTAGCAGCCTCCGGGCCCAGGGCGAGCAGTACTTC. This gives the protein CASSLRAQGEQYF. Full variable domain (missing parts from reference TRBV7-7 and TRBJ2-7): GAGVSQSPRYKVTKRGQDVTLRCDPISSHATLYWYQQALGQGPEFLTYFNYEAQPDKSGLPSDRFSAERPEGSISTLTIQRTEQRDSAMYRCASSLRAQGEQYFGPGTRLTVT.

The rearrangement uses TRBV3-1 and TRBJ2-6, with D possibly TRBD1 on 5 matching bases. The CDR3 covers 19 residues. V shed 2 bases and J shed 0 bases, with 17 bases lying between them. Germline-derived CDR1 and CDR2 are LGHDT and YNNKEL (reference sequence). The CDR3 loop reads CASSQSRVGFSSGANVLTF. In DNA, the CDR3 is TGTGCCAGCAGCCAATCCAGGGTTGGTTTCTCCTCTGGGGCCAACGTCCTGACTTTC.

This clonotype was seen many times. The chain employs TRBV6-5 and TRBJ2-5; a weak D match, TRBD1 (6 bases). Germline loops: CDR1 MNHEY, CDR2 SVGAGI. The V end was cut by 0 bases, the J end by 1 base, with 6 bases between. This CDR3 comprises 14 residues. CDR3: CASSYSDSQETQYF. The DNA for the CDR3 is TGTGCCAGCAGTTACTCGGACAGCCAAGAGACCCAGTACTTC.

The rearrangement uses TRBV18 and TRBJ2-6; 7 positions match TRBD1. V trimming: 4 bases; J trimming: 0 bases; junction bases outside the gene matches: 6. CDR3 length: 17 residues. CDR1 and CDR2 (germline): KGHSH, LQKENI. As DNA, the CDR3 is TGTGCCAGCTCACGTACAGGGGCCGCCTCTGGGGCCAACGTCCTGACTTTC. Translation gives CASSRTGAASGANVLTF.

This clonotype rates as medium-sized (0.01 to 0.1%). J is TRBJ2-5 and V is TRBV14, with 13 bases that match TRBD2. The CDR3 runs to 16 residues. CDR1 is SGHDN and CDR2 is FVKESK in the germline V gene. Germline trimming cut 3 bases from V and 4 bases from J; bases unmatched to any gene: 5. CDR3 amino acids: CASSHPTSGRSETQYF. The CDR3 nucleotides read TGTGCCAGCAGCCACCCGACTAGCGGGAGGTCAGAGACCCAGTACTTC.

This clonotype appeared many times. V usage is TRBV27 and J usage is TRBJ2-5; the D call may be TRBD1 or TRBD2 (6 bases each). From germline, CDR1 is MNHEY and CDR2 SMNVEV (reference sequence). Deletions cut 5 bases from V and 2 bases from J, with 15 bases between. This CDR3 region has 15 residues. The CDR3 DNA reads TGTGCCAGCAGTGACCCGGGGGCGCCGCAAGAGACCCAGTACTTC. This codes for CASSDPGAPQETQYF.

V is TRBV10-3 and J is TRBJ2-2, with a possible D match to TRBD1 (6 bases). The CDR3 length is 15 residues. Germline-derived CDR1 and CDR2 are ENHRY and SYGVKD. Trimming left V 4 bases short and J 7 bases short, with 16 bases between. The CDR3 loop reads CAISGGRGIGGELFF. The CDR3 DNA follows: TGTGCCATCAGTGGGGGCAGGGGCATTGGCGGGGAGCTGTTTTTT.

V is TRBV5-6 and J is TRBJ1-5; 9 positions match TRBD1. J lost 4 bases, V lost 1 base, and 3 bases had no gene match. This CDR3 spans 15 amino acids. Germline V CDR1 and CDR2: SGHDT, YYEEEE. CDR3 coding DNA: TGTGCCAGCAGCTTGCGCGGGACAGGGAATCAGCCCCAGCATTTT. Amino acids: CASSLRGTGNQPQHF.

Many counts were recorded for this clonotype. The rearrangement links TRBV2 to TRBJ2-5; TRBD2 matches at 11 bases. The CDR3 extends over 15 amino acids. Germline loops: CDR1 SNHLY, CDR2 FYNNEI. With V trimmed by 4 bases and J by 6 bases, 7 bases remained unmatched. The CDR3 reads CASSGGSGRAKTQYF. As DNA, the CDR3 is TGTGCCAGCAGTGGAGGTAGCGGGAGGGCCAAGACCCAGTACTTC.

This clonotype was observed a few times. V gene TRBV2 combines with J gene TRBJ2-7; 7 bases match TRBD2. Looked up from germline, CDR1 is SNHLY and CDR2 is FYNNEI. This CDR3 has 15 residues. The V and J ends lost 2 bases and 3 bases, in that order; junction bases with no gene match: 7. CDR3: CASSESRDYYYEQYF. The CDR3 region has the DNA TGTGCCAGCAGTGAAAGCCGGGACTACTACTACGAGCAGTACTTC.

The V call is TRBV29-1, the J call TRBJ2-1; TRBD2 agrees at 13 bases. V lost 3 bases to trimming and J lost 4 bases; unmatched junction nucleotides: 3. The germline gives CDR1 SQVTM, CDR2 ANQGSEA. The CDR3 is made up of 15 amino acids. CDR3 region: CSVEGLAGQYNEQFF. The CDR3 DNA is TGCAGCGTTGAGGGACTAGCGGGGCAATACAATGAGCAGTTCTTC.